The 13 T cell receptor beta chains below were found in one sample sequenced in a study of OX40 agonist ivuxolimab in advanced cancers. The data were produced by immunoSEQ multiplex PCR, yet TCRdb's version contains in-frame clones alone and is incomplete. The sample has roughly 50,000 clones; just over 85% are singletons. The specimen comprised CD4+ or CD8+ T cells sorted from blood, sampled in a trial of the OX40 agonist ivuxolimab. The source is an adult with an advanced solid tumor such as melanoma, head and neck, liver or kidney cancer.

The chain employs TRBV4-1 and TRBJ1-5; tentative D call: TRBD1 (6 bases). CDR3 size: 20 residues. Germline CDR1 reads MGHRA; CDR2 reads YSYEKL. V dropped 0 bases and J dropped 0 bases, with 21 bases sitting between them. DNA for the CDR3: TGCGCCAGCAGCCAAGATTTGGGGGGCGGCGGGGCTTATAGCAATCAGCCCCAGCATTTT. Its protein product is CASSQDLGGGGAYSNQPQHF.

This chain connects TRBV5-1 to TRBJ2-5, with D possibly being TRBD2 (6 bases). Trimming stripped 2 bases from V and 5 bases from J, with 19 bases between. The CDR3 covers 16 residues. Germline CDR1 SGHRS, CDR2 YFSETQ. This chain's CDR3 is CASSLFPSGAGETQYF. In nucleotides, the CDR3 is TGCGCCAGCAGCTTATTTCCCAGCGGTGCGGGGGAGACCCAGTACTTC. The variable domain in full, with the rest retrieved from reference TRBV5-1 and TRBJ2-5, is KAGVTQTPRYLIKTRGQQVTLSCSPISGHRSVSWYQQTPGQGLQFLFEYFSETQRNKGNFPGRFSGRQFSNSRSEMNVSTLELGDSALYLCASSLFPSGAGETQYFGPGTRLLVL.

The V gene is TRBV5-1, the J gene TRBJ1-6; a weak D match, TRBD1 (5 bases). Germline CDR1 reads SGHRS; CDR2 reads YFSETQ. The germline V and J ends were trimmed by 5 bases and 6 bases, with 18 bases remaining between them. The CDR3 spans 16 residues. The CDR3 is CASRPLRGEGNSPLHF. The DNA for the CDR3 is TGCGCCAGCAGGCCCCTGCGAGGGGAAGGTAATTCACCCCTCCACTTT.

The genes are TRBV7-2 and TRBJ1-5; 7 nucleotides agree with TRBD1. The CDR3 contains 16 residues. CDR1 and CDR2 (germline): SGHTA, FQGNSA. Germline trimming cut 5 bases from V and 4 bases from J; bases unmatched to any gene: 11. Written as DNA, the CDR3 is TGTGCCAGCAGCCCTGACAGGGAATGCAAGAATCAGCCCCAGCATTTT. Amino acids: CASSPDRECKNQPQHF.

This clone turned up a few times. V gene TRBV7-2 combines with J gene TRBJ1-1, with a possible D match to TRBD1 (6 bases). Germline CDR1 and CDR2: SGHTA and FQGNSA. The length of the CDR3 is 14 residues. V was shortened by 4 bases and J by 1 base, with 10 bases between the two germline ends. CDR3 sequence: CASSSQGRNTEAFF. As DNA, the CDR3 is TGTGCCAGCAGCTCACAGGGTAGGAACACTGAAGCTTTCTTT. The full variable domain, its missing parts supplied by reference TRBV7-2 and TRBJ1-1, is GAGVSQSPSNKVTEKGKDVELRCDPISGHTALYWYRQSLGQGLEFLIYFQGNSAPDKSGLPSDRFSAERTGGSVSTLTIQRTQQEDSAVYLCASSSQGRNTEAFFGQGTRLTVV.

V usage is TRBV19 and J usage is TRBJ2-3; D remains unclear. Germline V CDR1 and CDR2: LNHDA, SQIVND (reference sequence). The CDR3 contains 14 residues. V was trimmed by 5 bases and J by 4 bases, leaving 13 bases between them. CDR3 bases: TGTGCCAGTAGTGCTGAAGGGCAGGCAGATACGCAGTATTTT. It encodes CASSAEGQADTQYF.

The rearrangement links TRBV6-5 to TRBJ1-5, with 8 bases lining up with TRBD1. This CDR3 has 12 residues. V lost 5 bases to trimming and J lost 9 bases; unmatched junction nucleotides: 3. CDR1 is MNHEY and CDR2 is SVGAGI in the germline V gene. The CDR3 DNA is TGTGCCAGCAGTCTAGGACAGGGGCCCCAGCATTTT. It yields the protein CASSLGQGPQHF.

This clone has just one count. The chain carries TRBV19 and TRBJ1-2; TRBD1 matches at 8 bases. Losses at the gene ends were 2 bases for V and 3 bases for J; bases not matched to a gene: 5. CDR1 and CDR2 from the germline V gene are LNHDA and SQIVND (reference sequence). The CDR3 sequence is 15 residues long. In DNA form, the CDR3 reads TGTGCCAGTAGTATACAGGGGGCAGTTTACTATGGCTACACCTTC. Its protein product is CASSIQGAVYYGYTF.

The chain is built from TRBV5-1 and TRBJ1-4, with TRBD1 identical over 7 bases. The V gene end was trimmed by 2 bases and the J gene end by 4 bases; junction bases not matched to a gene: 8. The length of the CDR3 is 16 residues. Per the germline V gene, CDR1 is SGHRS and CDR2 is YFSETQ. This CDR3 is CASSFGRGDYNEKLFF. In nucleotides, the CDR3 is TGCGCCAGCAGCTTCGGCAGGGGGGACTATAATGAAAAACTGTTTTTT.

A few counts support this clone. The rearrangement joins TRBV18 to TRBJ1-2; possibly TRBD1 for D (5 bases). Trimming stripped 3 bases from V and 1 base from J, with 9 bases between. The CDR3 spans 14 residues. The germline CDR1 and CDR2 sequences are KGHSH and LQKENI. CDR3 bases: TGTGCCAGCTCACCGCAGGGAGATAACTATGGCTACACCTTC. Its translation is CASSPQGDNYGYTF.

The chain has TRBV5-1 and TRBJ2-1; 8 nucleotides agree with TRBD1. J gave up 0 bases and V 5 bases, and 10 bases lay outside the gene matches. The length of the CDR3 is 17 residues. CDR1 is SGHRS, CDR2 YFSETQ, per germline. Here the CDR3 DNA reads TGCGCCAGCAGGAAGGACAGGGTTTCGAGCTCCTACAATGAGCAGTTCTTC. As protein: CASRKDRVSSSYNEQFF.

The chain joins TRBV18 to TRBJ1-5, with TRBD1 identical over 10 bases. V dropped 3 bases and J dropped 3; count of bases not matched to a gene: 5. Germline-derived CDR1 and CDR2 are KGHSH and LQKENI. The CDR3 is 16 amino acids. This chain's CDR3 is CASSPSGTGVNQPQHF. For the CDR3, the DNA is TGTGCCAGCTCACCTTCCGGGACAGGGGTCAATCAGCCCCAGCATTTT.

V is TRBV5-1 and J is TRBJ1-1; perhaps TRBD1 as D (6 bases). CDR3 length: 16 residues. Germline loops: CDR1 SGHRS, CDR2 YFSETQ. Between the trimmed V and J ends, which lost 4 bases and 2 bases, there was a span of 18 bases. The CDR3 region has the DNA TGCGCCAGCAGCCCGAGCGTCTGGGGGCGAAACACTGAAGCTTTCTTT. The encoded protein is CASSPSVWGRNTEAFF. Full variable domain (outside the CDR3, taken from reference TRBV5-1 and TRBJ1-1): KAGVTQTPRYLIKTRGQQVTLSCSPISGHRSVSWYQQTPGQGLQFLFEYFSETQRNKGNFPGRFSGRQFSNSRSEMNVSTLELGDSALYLCASSPSVWGRNTEAFFGQGTRLTVV.